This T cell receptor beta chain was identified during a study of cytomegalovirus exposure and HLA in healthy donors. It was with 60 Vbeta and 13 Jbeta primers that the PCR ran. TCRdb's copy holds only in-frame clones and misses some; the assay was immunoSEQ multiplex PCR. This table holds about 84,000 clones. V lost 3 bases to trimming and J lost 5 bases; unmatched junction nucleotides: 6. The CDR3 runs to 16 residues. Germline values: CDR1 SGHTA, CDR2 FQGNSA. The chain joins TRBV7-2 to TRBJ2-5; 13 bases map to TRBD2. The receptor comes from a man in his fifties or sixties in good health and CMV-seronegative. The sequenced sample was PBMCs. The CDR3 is CASSFTSGGAGETQYF. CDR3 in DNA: TGTGCCAGCAGCTTTACTAGCGGGGGGGCGGGTGAGACCCAGTACTTC. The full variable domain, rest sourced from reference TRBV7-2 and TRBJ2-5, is GAGVSQSPSNKVTEKGKDVELRCDPISGHTALYWYRQSLGQGLEFLIYFQGNSAPDKSGLPSDRFSAERTGGSVSTLTIQRTQQEDSAVYLCASSFTSGGAGETQYFGPGTRLLVL.